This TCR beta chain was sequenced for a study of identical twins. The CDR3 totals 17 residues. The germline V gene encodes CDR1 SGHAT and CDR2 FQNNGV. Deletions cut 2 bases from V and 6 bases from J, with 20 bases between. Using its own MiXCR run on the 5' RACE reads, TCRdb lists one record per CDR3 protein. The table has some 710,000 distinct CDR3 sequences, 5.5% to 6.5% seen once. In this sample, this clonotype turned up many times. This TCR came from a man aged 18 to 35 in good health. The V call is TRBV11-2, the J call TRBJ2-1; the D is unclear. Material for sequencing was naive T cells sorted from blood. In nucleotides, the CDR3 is TGTGCCAGCAGCTTAAGGGCGGTTTGGAACACCGGCAATGAGCAGTTCTTC. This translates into CASSLRAVWNTGNEQFF. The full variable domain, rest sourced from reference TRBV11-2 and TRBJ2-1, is EAGVAQSPRYKIIEKRQSVAFWCNPISGHATLYWYQQILGQGPKLLIQFQNNGVVDDSQLPKDRFSAERLKGVDSTLKIQPAKLEDSAVYLCASSLRAVWNTGNEQFFGPGTRLTVL.